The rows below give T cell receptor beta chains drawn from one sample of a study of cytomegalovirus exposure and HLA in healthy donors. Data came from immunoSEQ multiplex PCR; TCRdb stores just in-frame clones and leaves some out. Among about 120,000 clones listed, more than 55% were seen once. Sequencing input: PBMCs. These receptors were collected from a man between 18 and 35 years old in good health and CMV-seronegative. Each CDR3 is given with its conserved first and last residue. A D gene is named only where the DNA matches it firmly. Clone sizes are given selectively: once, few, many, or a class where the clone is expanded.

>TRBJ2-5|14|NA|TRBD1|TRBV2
TGTGCCAGCATCGGCCAGGGGGCGCAAGAGACCCAGTACTTC
CASIGQGAQETQYF
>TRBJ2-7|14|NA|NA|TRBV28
TGTGCCAGCAGTACCCCGTTGCGGTTCGGCGAGCAGTACTTC
CASSTPLRFGEQYF
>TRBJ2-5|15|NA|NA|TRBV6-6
TGTGCCAGCAGTCAACCTTCTGTGTCCCGGGAGACCCAGTACTTC
CASSQPSVSRETQYF
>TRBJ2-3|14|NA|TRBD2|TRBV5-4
TGTGCCAGCAGTAGCGGGCCCCGCACAGATACGCAGTATTTT
CASSSGPRTDTQYF
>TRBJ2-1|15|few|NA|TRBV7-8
TGTGCCAGCAGCTTAGCAGCCGGCCCCCTGACTTGGCAGTTCTTC
CASSLAAGPLTWQFF
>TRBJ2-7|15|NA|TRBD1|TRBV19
TGTGCCAGTAGCCTACCCGGGACAGCAACCTACGAGCAGTACTTC
CASSLPGTATYEQYF
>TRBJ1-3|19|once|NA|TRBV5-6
TGTGCCAGCAACGGGGGACTTCGGCAGGGAGGGTTCTCTGGAAACACCATATATTTT
CASNGGLRQGGFSGNTIYF
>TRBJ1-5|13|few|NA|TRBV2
TGTGCCAGCAAGAGACGGGTTAATCAGCCCCAGCATTTT
CASKRRVNQPQHF
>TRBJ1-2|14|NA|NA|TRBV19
TGTGCCAGTAGTATCCAAGACAGACTCTATGGCTACACCTTC
CASSIQDRLYGYTF
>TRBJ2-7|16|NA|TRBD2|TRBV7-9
TGTGCCAGCAGCTTACTTAGCGGGAGGGAATTTTACGAGCAGTACTTC
CASSLLSGREFYEQYF
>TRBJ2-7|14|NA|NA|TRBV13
TGTGCCAGCAGCTCGGACAGTTTCACCTACGAGCAGTACTTC
CASSSDSFTYEQYF
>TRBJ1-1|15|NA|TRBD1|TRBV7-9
TGTGCCAGCAGCCCTAGACAGGGGGCGCGCACTGAAGCTTTCTTT
CASSPRQGARTEAFF
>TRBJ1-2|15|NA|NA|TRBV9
TGTGCCAGCAGCCCCGAGACAGGAAGAAACTATGGCTACACCTTC
CASSPETGRNYGYTF
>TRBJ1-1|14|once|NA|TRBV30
TGTGCCTGGAGTTTACACCGTTCGAACACTGAAGCTTTCTTT
CAWSLHRSNTEAFF
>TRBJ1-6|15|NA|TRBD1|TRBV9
TGTGCCAGCAGCGAGACAGGGGATTATAATTCACCCCTCCACTTT
CASSETGDYNSPLHF
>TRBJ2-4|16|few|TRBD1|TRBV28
TGTGCCAGCAGTTCCCTACAGGGGTCGAGCAAAAACATTCAGTACTTC
CASSSLQGSSKNIQYF
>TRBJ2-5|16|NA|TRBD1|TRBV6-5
TGTGCCAGCAGTTACGCGGGACAGGCGATCCAAGAGACCCAGTACTTC
CASSYAGQAIQETQYF
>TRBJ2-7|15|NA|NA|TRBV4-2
TGTGCCAGCAGCCAAGATGGAGGGGCCGGGAACGAGCAGTACTTC
CASSQDGGAGNEQYF
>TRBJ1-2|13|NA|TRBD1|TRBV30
TGTGCCTGGAGTGTACGACAGGGGGATGGCTACACCTTC
CAWSVRQGDGYTF
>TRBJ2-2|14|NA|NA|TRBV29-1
TGCAGCGTTGAAGTTGGCTGGAACACCGGGGAGCTGTTTTTT
CSVEVGWNTGELFF
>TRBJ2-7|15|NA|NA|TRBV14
TGTGCCAGCAGCCAAGATTTAGGGGGATCTCACGAGCAGTACTTC
CASSQDLGGSHEQYF
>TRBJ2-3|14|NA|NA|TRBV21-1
TGTGCCAGCAGCAAAGGGGCCTGCTCAGATACGCAGTATTTT
CASSKGACSDTQYF
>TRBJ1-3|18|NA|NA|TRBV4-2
TGTGCCAGCAGCCAAGAAACCCCCGGCGGGACGCGTGGAAACACCATATATTTT
CASSQETPGGTRGNTIYF
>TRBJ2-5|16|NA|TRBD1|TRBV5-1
TGCGCCAGCAGCTTGGGTGGGACAGCTAACCAAGAGACCCAGTACTTC
CASSLGGTANQETQYF
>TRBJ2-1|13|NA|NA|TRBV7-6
TGTGCCAGCAGCGTTTACAGGGAGAATGAGCAGTTCTTC
CASSVYRENEQFF
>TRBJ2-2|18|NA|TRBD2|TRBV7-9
TGTTCCAGCAGCTTAGCCAAAGCGGGGGGCCGGAACACCGGGGAGCTGTTTTTT
CSSSLAKAGGRNTGELFF
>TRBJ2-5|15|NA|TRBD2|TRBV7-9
TGTTCCAGCACTAGGACTAGCGGTCTTCGGGAGACCCAGTACTTC
CSSTRTSGLRETQYF
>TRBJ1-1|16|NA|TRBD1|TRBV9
TGTGCCAGCAGCCCGGGACAGGGGGGCCGTAACGCTGAAGCTTTCTTT
CASSPGQGGRNAEAFF
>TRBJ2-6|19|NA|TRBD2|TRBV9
TGTGCCAGCAGCGTAGTGGGGGGAGGGTTTAACTCTGGGGCCAACGTCCTGACTTTC
CASSVVGGGFNSGANVLTF
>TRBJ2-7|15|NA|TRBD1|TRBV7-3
TGTGCCAGCAGCTTAAATGCAGGGGGCAGCTACGAGCAGTACTTC
CASSLNAGGSYEQYF
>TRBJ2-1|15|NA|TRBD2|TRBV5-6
TGTGCCAGCAGCTTTAGAGCTAGCGGATACAATGAGCAGTTCTTC
CASSFRASGYNEQFF
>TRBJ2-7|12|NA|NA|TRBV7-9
TGTGCCAGCAGCTCGCACGCGGGGCGGCAGTACTTC
CASSSHAGRQYF
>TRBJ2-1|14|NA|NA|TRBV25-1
TGTGCCAGCAGTGAATTATTTGGTCTAGCTGAGCAGTTCTTC
CASSELFGLAEQFF
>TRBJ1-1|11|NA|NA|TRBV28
TGTGCCAGCAGTTTAAGCAGGGGAGCTTTCTTT
CASSLSRGAFF
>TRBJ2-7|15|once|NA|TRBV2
TGTGCCAGCAGTGTAGCGGTACTCCTTTCCTACGAGCAGTACTTC
CASSVAVLLSYEQYF
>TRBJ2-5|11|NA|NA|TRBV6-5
TGTGCCAGCGGGGGCCTTAAAACCCAGTACTTC
CASGGLKTQYF
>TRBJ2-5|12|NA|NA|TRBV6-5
TGTGCCAGCAGTGGGGGAGGAGAGACCCAGTACTTC
CASSGGGETQYF
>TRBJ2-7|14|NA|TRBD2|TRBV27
TGTGCCAGCAGCCCAGCGGGGACCTCCTACGAGCAGTACTTC
CASSPAGTSYEQYF
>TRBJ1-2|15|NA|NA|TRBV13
TGTGCCAGCAGCTTAGGGGGCAGGCCTAACTATGGCTACACCTTC
CASSLGGRPNYGYTF
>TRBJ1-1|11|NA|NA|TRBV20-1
TGCAGTGCGCGGGACGGGACTGAAGCTTTCTTT
CSARDGTEAFF
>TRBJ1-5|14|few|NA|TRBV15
TGTGCCACCTGTTCGGACAATGGCAATCAGCCCCAGCATTTT
CATCSDNGNQPQHF
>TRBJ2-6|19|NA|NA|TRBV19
TGTGCCAGTAGTATCGGAGGTCAGTTTATGACCTCTGGGGCCAACGTCCTGACTTTC
CASSIGGQFMTSGANVLTF
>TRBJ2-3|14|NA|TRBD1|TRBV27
TGTGCCAGCAGTTTACTGGACAGGGAACATACGCAGTATTTT
CASSLLDREHTQYF
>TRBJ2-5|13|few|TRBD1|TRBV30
TGTGCCTGGAGTGTTGGGACAGGAGAGACCCAGTACTTC
CAWSVGTGETQYF